A single sample is the source of the 28 T cell receptor beta chains below, sequenced in a study of T cells in Graves' hyperthyroidism and ophthalmopathy. TCR beta CDR3 region amplification was performed from RNA transcripts. HTBI primers were employed in a first-round RT-PCR of the TCR CDR3. Using its own MiXCR run on the multiplex PCR reads, TCRdb lists one record per CDR3 protein. The table includes hundreds of thousands of distinct CDR3 sequences, approximately 14% detected once. Material for sequencing was blood. All receptors derive from a young woman with Graves' hyperthyroidism.

This clonotype occurred once. This rearrangement joins TRBV25-1 to TRBJ1-2, with TRBD1 as a possible D gene (6 bases). V shed 1 base and J shed 2 bases, with 8 bases lying between them. Germline CDR1 and CDR2: MGHDK and SYGVNS. The CDR3 sequence is 14 residues long. The CDR3 region is CASSEWGANYGYTF. CDR3 in DNA: TGTGCCAGCAGTGAATGGGGGGCCAACTATGGCTACACCTTC.

The chain employs TRBV7-9 and TRBJ2-1; 8 nucleotides align to TRBD2. Germline loops: CDR1 SEHNR, CDR2 FQNEAQ (reference sequence). The CDR3 contains 14 residues. The V segment lost 2 bases and the J segment 9 bases; nucleotides outside the gene matches: 6. The CDR3 reads CASSLFGGEGEQFF. In DNA, the CDR3 is TGTGCCAGCAGCTTATTCGGGGGGGAGGGTGAGCAGTTCTTC.

This clonotype has a count of ten or more. In nucleotides, the CDR3 is TGTGCCAGCAGCCCCGCTGGCAGACCTTCGGGGAACGAGCAGTACTTC. Its translation: CASSPAGRPSGNEQYF. V and J are TRBV27 and TRBJ2-7, with D possibly TRBD2 on 5 matching bases. CDR3 length equals 16 residues. V was shortened by 6 bases and J by 5 bases, with 23 bases between the two germline ends. Per germline, CDR1 MNHEY and CDR2 SMNVEV (reference sequence).

The chain carries TRBV10-3 and TRBJ1-1, with 9 nucleotides matching TRBD1. Trimming took 7 bases from V and 8 from J; bases not matched to a gene: 8. The CDR3 covers 13 residues. Germline V gene data show CDR1 as ENHRY and CDR2 as SYGVKD. This CDR3 is CAIMRDREGEAFF. DNA of the CDR3: TGTGCCATCATGCGGGACAGGGAAGGAGAAGCTTTCTTT.

This clonotype showed up many times. The chain combines TRBV18 with TRBJ1-2, with 11 bases identical to TRBD1. Trimming cost V 2 bases and J 8 bases; bases outside gene matches: 7. CDR1 and CDR2 from the germline V gene are KGHSH and LQKENI. CDR3 length: 15 residues. Here the CDR3 DNA reads TGTGCCAGCTCACCAACCGGACAGGGGGCTGTGGGCTACACCTTC. Translating it yields CASSPTGQGAVGYTF.

The V and J genes are TRBV20-1 and TRBJ1-6; the D gene is possibly TRBD1 (5 bases). Trimming stripped 5 bases from V and 7 bases from J, with 21 bases between. The CDR3 has 16 residues. Germline CDR1 is DFQATT and CDR2 is SNEGSKA (reference sequence). The CDR3 is CSAPVTGFVGNSPLHF. CDR3 bases: TGCAGTGCTCCCGTAACAGGTTTCGTGGGCAATTCACCCCTCCACTTT.

V and J are TRBV15 and TRBJ2-7, with 8 bases identical to TRBD1. The CDR3 runs to 17 residues. V lost 0 bases, J lost 2 bases, and 9 bases stayed unmatched. CDR1 and CDR2 from the germline V gene are LNHNV and YYDKDF (reference sequence). The CDR3 spells CATSRDYRDRLTYEQYF. DNA for the CDR3: TGTGCCACCAGCAGAGATTATCGGGACAGGCTAACCTACGAGCAGTACTTC.

The CDR3 nucleotides read TGTGCCAGTAGTGCCGGGAGCCGCACAGATACGCAGTATTTT. Encoded protein: CASSAGSRTDTQYF. The chain recombines TRBV19 with TRBJ2-3; perhaps TRBD2 as D (6 bases). Germline V gene data show CDR1 as LNHDA and CDR2 as SQIVND (reference sequence). The CDR3 covers 14 residues. Deletions cut 5 bases from V and 1 base from J, with 10 bases between.

This clonotype was detected ten times or more. The chain links TRBV5-6 to TRBJ2-1; 9 nucleotides agree with TRBD1. V shed 3 bases and J 5 bases; nucleotides not matched to a gene: 3. Germline loops: CDR1 SGHDT, CDR2 YYEEEE. This CDR3 is built from 14 residues. In DNA form, the CDR3 reads TGTGCCAGCAGCTACGGGACAGGGCACAATGAGCAGTTCTTC. This translates into CASSYGTGHNEQFF.

This rearrangement joins TRBV7-9 to TRBJ2-2; 7 nucleotides align to TRBD1. Germline lookup yields CDR1 SEHNR and CDR2 FQNEAQ (reference sequence). The CDR3 contains 14 residues. V lost 7 bases to trimming and J lost 5 bases; unmatched junction nucleotides: 7. CDR3 residues: CASIQDRWTGELFF. The CDR3 region has the DNA TGTGCCAGCATCCAGGACAGGTGGACCGGGGAGCTGTTTTTT.

The rearrangement links TRBV9 to TRBJ2-1; 10 bases are a match to TRBD2. The CDR3 has 17 residues. The V segment lost 1 base and the J segment 7 bases; nucleotides outside the gene matches: 11. From germline, CDR1 is SGDLS and CDR2 YYNGEE. CDR3 residues: CASSVWASGSPENEQFF. DNA for the CDR3: TGTGCCAGCAGCGTATGGGCTAGCGGGAGTCCAGAGAATGAGCAGTTCTTC.

This clonotype was recorded a few times. CDR3 loop: CASSFPRGSGVNTGELFF. CDR3 nucleotides: TGTGCCAGCAGCTTTCCGCGGGGAAGCGGGGTGAACACCGGGGAGCTGTTTTTT. The J gene is TRBJ2-2, the V gene TRBV7-8, with 7 nucleotides matching TRBD2. CDR3 length: 18 residues. Germline trimming cut 3 bases from V and 1 base from J; bases unmatched to any gene: 11. The germline V gene encodes CDR1 SGHVS and CDR2 FQNEAQ.

This clonotype was detected only a few times. The chain has TRBV6-1 and TRBJ2-3, with 11 bases lining up with TRBD2. The CDR3 consists of 19 residues. Germline CDR1 is MNHNS and CDR2 is SASEGT. The ends lost 3 bases at V and 2 bases at J; junction bases unmatched: 13. The CDR3 DNA follows: TGTGCCAGCAGTGATGAGACGACTAGCGGGACCGTATTCACAGATACGCAGTATTTT. It yields the protein CASSDETTSGTVFTDTQYF.

This clonotype has ten or more counts. The chain is built from TRBV20-1 and TRBJ2-7; a possible D gene is TRBD2 (6 bases). The CDR3 length is 13 residues. Between the trimmed V and J ends, which lost 6 bases and 2 bases, there was a span of 14 bases. Germline CDR1 DFQATT, CDR2 SNEGSKA (reference sequence). Here the CDR3 reads CSAGGLVTYEQYF. The CDR3 DNA reads TGCAGTGCCGGGGGACTCGTAACCTACGAGCAGTACTTC.

This sequence joins TRBV19 and TRBJ1-5; tentative D call: TRBD1 (5 bases). With 6 bases removed from V and 0 bases from J, the gap between germline ends came to 15 bases. This CDR3 is 16 amino acids long. CDR1 is LNHDA, CDR2 SQIVND, per germline (reference sequence). The CDR3 sequence: CASSTGGGYSNQPQHF. CDR3 DNA sequence: TGTGCCAGTAGCACAGGTGGAGGCTATAGCAATCAGCCCCAGCATTTT. Looking up the rest from reference TRBV19 and TRBJ1-5 gives the full variable domain: DGGITQSPKYLFRKEGQNVTLSCEQNLNHDAMYWYRQDPGQGLRLIYYSQIVNDFQKGDIAEGYSVSREKKESFPLTVTSAQKNPTAFYLCASSTGGGYSNQPQHFGDGTRLSIL.

This clonotype has at least ten counts. The V gene is TRBV2, the J gene TRBJ2-3; 9 bases are shared with TRBD2. Germline assignment: CDR1 SNHLY and CDR2 FYNNEI. Losses at the gene ends were 6 bases for V and 1 base for J; bases not matched to a gene: 5. The length of the CDR3 is 15 residues. In DNA form, the CDR3 reads TGTGCCAGCAGGTTAAGGACTAGCGGCACAGATACGCAGTATTTT. As protein: CASRLRTSGTDTQYF.

This clonotype appeared many times. This sequence joins TRBV9 and TRBJ1-1; unclear D gene. The V gene's germline CDR1 is SGDLS and CDR2 YYNGEE. V lost 2 bases and J 0 bases, leaving 8 bases between the germline ends. This CDR3 has 14 amino acids. CDR3 loop: CASSVGVMNTEAFF. CDR3 bases: TGTGCCAGCAGCGTCGGGGTCATGAACACTGAAGCTTTCTTT.

The CDR3 is CASSLAAEAGSAEAFF. The CDR3 DNA reads as TGTGCCAGCAGTTTAGCGGCTGAGGCAGGGAGCGCTGAAGCTTTCTTT. This chain connects TRBV27 to TRBJ1-1, with D perhaps matching TRBD1 (5 bases). Germline loops: CDR1 MNHEY, CDR2 SMNVEV (reference sequence). Trimming took 2 bases from V and 6 from J, leaving 19 bases between them. The CDR3 is 16 residues long.

The table lists this clonotype with a few counts. As DNA, the CDR3 is TGCGCCAGCAGCCAAGGCCCGGGTCGTACCTACGAGCAGTACTTC. Its protein is CASSQGPGRTYEQYF. This chain links TRBV4-1 with TRBJ2-7; the D is unclear. V shed 1 base and J shed 2 bases, with 12 bases lying between them. Germline CDR1 MGHRA, CDR2 YSYEKL. The CDR3 covers 15 residues.

In this sample, this clonotype turned up many times. V is TRBV30 and J is TRBJ2-7; 9 nucleotides line up with TRBD1. CDR1 is GTSNPN and CDR2 is SVGIG in the germline V gene (reference sequence). The V segment lost 2 bases and the J segment 6 bases; nucleotides outside the gene matches: 11. The CDR3 has 15 residues. CDR3 loop: CAWSPMMGQGPEQYF. The CDR3 region has the DNA TGTGCCTGGAGTCCCATGATGGGACAGGGCCCCGAGCAGTACTTC.

This clonotype showed up many times. V usage is TRBV13 and J usage is TRBJ1-1; D is unresolved. The CDR3 sequence is 13 residues long. Germline V CDR1 and CDR2: PRHDT, FYEKMQ (reference sequence). V was pared by 1 base and J by 3 bases, with 6 bases between. In nucleotides, the CDR3 is TGTGCCAGCAGCTTAGCACAGTACACTGAAGCTTTCTTT. This translates into CASSLAQYTEAFF.

This clonotype was seen ten or more times. V is TRBV12-3 or TRBV12-4 and J is TRBJ2-3, with 9 bases aligning to TRBD2. V dropped 6 bases and J dropped 1; count of bases not matched to a gene: 5. The CDR3 totals 15 residues. As DNA, the CDR3 is TGTGCCAGCAGGCCCGGACTAGCGCGCACAGATACGCAGTATTTT. As protein: CASRPGLARTDTQYF.

This clonotype has more than one count but fewer than ten. CDR3 region: CASSYSINRSYNEQFF. DNA of the CDR3: TGTGCCAGCAGTTACTCGATTAATAGGTCCTACAATGAGCAGTTCTTC. This chain connects TRBV6-2 or TRBV6-3 to TRBJ2-1; D gene unclear. CDR1 and CDR2 (germline): MNHEY, SVGEGT. CDR3 length: 16 amino acids. V was clipped by 0 bases and J by 1 base, with 10 bases between them.

On this clonotype: A much more abundant neighbour one base away suggests this may be a read error. The V call is TRBV24-1, the J call TRBJ1-5; TRBD1 matches 7 bases. From germline, CDR1 is KGHDR and CDR2 SFDVKD. This CDR3 region has 17 residues. The CDR3 here is CATGDSLDRWRGSRLHF. Here the CDR3 DNA reads TGTGCCACCGGTGATTCCTTGGACAGGTGGAGGGGATCCAGGCTGCATTTT.

CDR3 coding DNA: TGTGCCAGCAGCCCCCTCGGGAGTCATGGCTACACCTTC. It translates to CASSPLGSHGYTF. The V gene is TRBV4-2, the J gene TRBJ1-2, with unresolved D. V lost 4 bases and J lost 6, with 12 bases in between. Germline V gene sequence: CDR1 LGHNA, CDR2 YNFKEQ. The CDR3 runs 13 residues.

This clonotype was counted many times. J is TRBJ1-1 and V is TRBV27; TRBD1 matches at 7 bases. The CDR3 runs to 14 residues. Germline CDR1 MNHEY, CDR2 SMNVEV (reference sequence). Losses at the gene ends were 2 bases for V and 3 bases for J; bases not matched to a gene: 3. DNA of the CDR3: TGTGCCAGCAGTTTAACCAGGGGGTACACTGAAGCTTTCTTT. Residues: CASSLTRGYTEAFF.

The chain couples TRBV5-8 to TRBJ2-7, with 8 bases matching TRBD2. V lost 5 bases and J lost 7; bases outside the gene matches: 17. The germline gives CDR1 SGHTS, CDR2 YDEGEE. The CDR3 spans 16 residues. The CDR3 coding sequence is TGTGCCAGCAGGTTCAGGAAAATAGCGGGAAAGAATGAGCAGTACTTC. This encodes CASRFRKIAGKNEQYF.

On this clonotype: Compared with germline, one end of the junction differs, possibly owing to a read error. The rearrangement links TRBV28 to TRBJ2-7; D is ambiguous. Germline CDR1 MDHEN, CDR2 SYDVKM. The CDR3 runs to 11 residues. The chain's CDR3 is CASGSLDDQYF. The CDR3 nucleotides read TGTGCCAGCGGATCATTAGACGACCAGTACTTC.